The sequence of this TCR beta chain was determined in a study of spatial heterogeneity in lung cancer. This clonotype was recorded a few times. What it binds is unknown. Study-level results: More often at tumor resection than at routine follow-up, ubiquitous expanded tumor TCRs were detected in the blood.

MiXCR, run by TCRdb on the 5' RACE reads, gives a single entry per CDR3 protein. This table holds under 50,000 distinct CDR3 sequences, around 5% found once. Deletions cut 5 bases from V and 2 bases from J, with 15 bases between. Germline loops: CDR1 SQVTM, CDR2 ANQGSEA. This CDR3 region has 14 residues. The time point denotes: sample taken at primary tumor resection. Tumor, nontumor lung or frozen PBMC supplied whole RNA that was sequenced unsorted. Around 70 TRACERx patients with early, untreated non-small cell lung cancer donated samples. The chain carries TRBV29-1 and TRBJ2-5; D is possibly TRBD2 (6 bases). This specimen was PBMCs, taken at surgery. The TCR sequence derives from a female donor with early-stage non-small cell lung cancer. The CDR3 region is CSVKLNSGQETQYF. The CDR3, as DNA: TGCAGCGTTAAGTTGAACAGCGGGCAAGAGACCCAGTACTTC.